The rows below give T cell receptor beta chains drawn from one sample of a study of blood T cell repertoires in COVID-19. The table came from immunoSEQ multiplex PCR; TCRdb's copy has only in-frame clones and leaves some out. This sample carries 210,000 or so clones, nearly 90% of them seen once, and the ten largest clones take less than 0.7%. The sequenced sample consisted of peripheral blood. All receptors derive from a middle-aged man with acute or convalescent COVID-19. Both conserved end residues are part of each CDR3. Each record gives: clone size, J gene, D gene, V gene, CDR3 DNA, CDR3 protein. A D gene is named only where the DNA matches it firmly. Clone size is shown for a subset of rows, as once, few, many or a class of expanded clone.

-,TRBJ1-5,-,TRBV28,TGTGCCACCCCACAGGGCGTCAATCAGCCCCAGCATTTT,CATPQGVNQPQHF
-,TRBJ1-5,-,TRBV19,TGTGCCAGTAGTACCGAGGGGGAGGGTCTCAATCAGCCCCAGCATTTT,CASSTEGEGLNQPQHF
-,TRBJ2-3,TRBD2,TRBV27,TGTGCCAGCAGCCGACGTTCCCTAAAACTAGCGACCATCACAGATACGCAGTATTTT,CASSRRSLKLATITDTQYF
-,TRBJ1-5,-,TRBV28,TGTGCCAGCAGCCGGGGGACGCCCTTTGGTCAGCCCCAGCATTTT,CASSRGTPFGQPQHF
few,TRBJ2-3,TRBD2,TRBV7-2,TGTGCCAGCAGCTTAGCGGGACTAGCGGCTGGGGATACGCAGTATTTT,CASSLAGLAAGDTQYF
-,TRBJ2-5,TRBD2,TRBV11-2,TGTGCCAGCAGCCTCGCTAGCGGAGGAGAAGAGACCCAGTACTTC,CASSLASGGEETQYF
-,TRBJ1-2,TRBD1,TRBV28,TGTGCCAGCAGGATACAGGGGAAAGAAGGCTACACCTTC,CASRIQGKEGYTF
-,TRBJ1-2,-,TRBV4-3,TGCGCCAGCAGCCAACTAGGCAGGGATGGCTACACCTTC,CASSQLGRDGYTF
-,TRBJ2-7,-,TRBV3-1/TRBV3-2,TGTGCCAGCAGCCCGGGTCCAACTACCTACGAGCAGTACTTC,CASSPGPTTYEQYF
-,TRBJ2-1,TRBD1,TRBV18,TGTGCCAGCTCACCCCTGACGGACAGGGGCAATGAGCAGTTCTTC,CASSPLTDRGNEQFF
-,TRBJ2-3,-,TRBV28,TGTGCCAGCAGGGGACACAACACAGATACGCAGTATTTT,CASRGHNTDTQYF
-,TRBJ2-7,-,TRBV14,TGTGCCAGCAGCCAGTCCTCTCAGGGGAATTACGAGCAGTACTTC,CASSQSSQGNYEQYF
-,TRBJ2-3,TRBD2,TRBV9,TGTGCCAGCAGCGTAGCTGTCGTCGCGGGAGGGACAGATACGCAGTATTTT,CASSVAVVAGGTDTQYF
-,TRBJ1-1,-,TRBV15,TGTGCCACCAGCCCTAGAGTGGGGGGGCTCCTGAACACTGAAGCTTTCTTT,CATSPRVGGLLNTEAFF
-,TRBJ1-5,TRBD1,TRBV19,TGTGCCAGTAGTATTGTTTCAACAGGGGTTAGGCAGCCCCAGCATTTT,CASSIVSTGVRQPQHF
-,TRBJ1-1,-,TRBV5-1,TGCGCCAGCGCCCTATGGGGGGAGGACACTGAAGCTTTCTTT,CASALWGEDTEAFF
-,TRBJ1-5,-,TRBV7-6,TGTGCCAGCAGCTTAGCGCTAGGTCTTGGGCAGCCCCAGCATTTT,CASSLALGLGQPQHF
-,TRBJ1-3,TRBD1,TRBV25-1,TGTGCCAGCAGTGTAATGACAGGGGGTGGAAACACCATATATTTT,CASSVMTGGGNTIYF
once,TRBJ2-3,TRBD2,TRBV7-3,TGTGCCAGCAGCTCGACTAGCACCACAGATACGCAGTATTTT,CASSSTSTTDTQYF